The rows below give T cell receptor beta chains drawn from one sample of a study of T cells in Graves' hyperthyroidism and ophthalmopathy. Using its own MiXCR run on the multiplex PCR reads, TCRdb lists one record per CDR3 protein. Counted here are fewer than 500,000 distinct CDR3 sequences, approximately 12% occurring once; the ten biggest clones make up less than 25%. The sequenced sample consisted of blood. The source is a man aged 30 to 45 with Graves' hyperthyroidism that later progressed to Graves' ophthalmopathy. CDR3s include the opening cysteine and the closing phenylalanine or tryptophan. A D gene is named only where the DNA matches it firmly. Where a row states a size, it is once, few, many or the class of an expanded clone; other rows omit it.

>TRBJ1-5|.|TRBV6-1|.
TGTGCCAGCAGTCCCAGGGACCTGGACCAGCCCCAGCATTTT
CASSPRDLDQPQHF
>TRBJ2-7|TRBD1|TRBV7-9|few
TGTGCCAGCAGCTTGGCTTGGGGACAGGGAACCTACGAGCAGTACTTC
CASSLAWGQGTYEQYF
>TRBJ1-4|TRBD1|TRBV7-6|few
TGTGCCAGCAGCCCTACTCCAGGGGGTCGAGAAAAACTGTTTTTT
CASSPTPGGREKLFF
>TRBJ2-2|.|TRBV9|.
TGTGCCAGCAGCGTAGAGGGCAGGGGAAACACCGGGGAGCTGTTTTTT
CASSVEGRGNTGELFF
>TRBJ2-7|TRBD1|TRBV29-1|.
TGCAGCGTTGAAGATGATTTCGGGGACAGGGAATCCTACGAGCAGTACTTC
CSVEDDFGDRESYEQYF
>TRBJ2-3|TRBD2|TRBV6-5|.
TGTGCCAGCAGTTACAGTATTAGCGGGGGGCCATCAGATACGCAGTATTTT
CASSYSISGGPSDTQYF
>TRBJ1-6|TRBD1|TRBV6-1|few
TGTGCCTCCTGGGACAGATATAATTCACCCCTCCACTTT
CASWDRYNSPLHF
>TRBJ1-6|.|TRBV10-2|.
TGCGCCAGCAGTGATCGGTCCGTGAGCTCCTATAATTCACCCCTCCACTTT
CASSDRSVSSYNSPLHF
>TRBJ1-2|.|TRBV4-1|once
TGCGCCAGCAGCCCACTAACAATCAGGGATGGCTACACCTTC
CASSPLTIRDGYTF
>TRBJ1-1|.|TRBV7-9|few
TGTGCCAGCAGCTTTGGGGCGACTGAAGCTTTCTTT
CASSFGATEAFF
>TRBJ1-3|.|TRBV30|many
TGTGCCTGTACGGGACGTCCTAACTTCTCTGGAAACACCATATATTTT
CACTGRPNFSGNTIYF
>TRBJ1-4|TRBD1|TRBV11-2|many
TGTGCCAGCAGCGCGGACAGGGTGAACGAAAAACTGTTTTTT
CASSADRVNEKLFF
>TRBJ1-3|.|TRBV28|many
TGTGCCAGCAGTTTTGCGAGGGTACAGGGAAACACCATATATTTT
CASSFARVQGNTIYF
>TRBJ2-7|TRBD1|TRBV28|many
TGTGCCAGCAGCCCCGGGACAGACTCCTACGAGCAGTACTTC
CASSPGTDSYEQYF
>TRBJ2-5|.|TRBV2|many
TGTGCCAGCAGTGAACCCCCCTGGGCAGGTTCTCAAGAGACCCAGTACTTC
CASSEPPWAGSQETQYF
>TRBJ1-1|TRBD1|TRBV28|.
TGTGCCAGCAGTAACCGGGACAGGGTGTTCACTGAAGCTTTCTTT
CASSNRDRVFTEAFF
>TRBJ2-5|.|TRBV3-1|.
TGTGCCAGCAGCCCCCGAGGAGCTCTACAAGAGACCCAGTACTTC
CASSPRGALQETQYF
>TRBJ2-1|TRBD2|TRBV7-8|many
TGTGCCAGCAGCCCTAGGACTAGCGGGGTGGCCAATAAGCAGTTCTTC
CASSPRTSGVANKQFF
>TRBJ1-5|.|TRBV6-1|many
TGTGCCAGCAGTGAACAAAGGGGCGGGTATCAGCCCCAGCATTTT
CASSEQRGGYQPQHF
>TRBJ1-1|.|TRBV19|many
TGTGCCAGTAGCCCAGGGATCACTGAAGCTTTCTTT
CASSPGITEAFF
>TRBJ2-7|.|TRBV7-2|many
TGTGCCAGCAGCTTAGCGGCGGCTGTCTCCTACGAGCAGTACTTC
CASSLAAAVSYEQYF
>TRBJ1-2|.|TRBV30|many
TGTGCCTGGATCCGGGGACGGAGGAACTATGGCTACACCTTC
CAWIRGRRNYGYTF
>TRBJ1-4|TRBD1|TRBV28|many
TGTGCCAGCAGTTTCTTCGGACAGGGATATGAAAAACTGTTTTTT
CASSFFGQGYEKLFF
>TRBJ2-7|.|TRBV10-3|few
TGTGCCATCAGTGGAAAGGGTTTGGGCTACGAGCAGTACTTC
CAISGKGLGYEQYF
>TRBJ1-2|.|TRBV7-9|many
TGTGCCAGCAGCTTAGCAAGAGAGGGGTTGAGCGGCTACACCTTC
CASSLAREGLSGYTF
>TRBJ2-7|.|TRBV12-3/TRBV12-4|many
TGTGCCAGCAGGCGAACAGGGAGATCCTACGAGCAGTACTTC
CASRRTGRSYEQYF
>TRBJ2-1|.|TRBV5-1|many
TGCGCCAGCAGCTCTGGAGAGGGGGGATACAATGAGCAGTTCTTC
CASSSGEGGYNEQFF
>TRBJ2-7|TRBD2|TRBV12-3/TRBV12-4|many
TGTGCCAGCAGTTTCAGGACTAGCGGCGAGCAGTACTTC
CASSFRTSGEQYF
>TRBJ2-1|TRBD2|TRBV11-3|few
TGTGCCAGCAGCGGAGGGGCTAGCGGGGGGGTAAATGAGCAGTTCTTC
CASSGGASGGVNEQFF
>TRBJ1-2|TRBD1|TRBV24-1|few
TGTGCCACCCGAGGGACAGGGACTTATGGCTACACCTTC
CATRGTGTYGYTF
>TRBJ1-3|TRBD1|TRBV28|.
TGTGCCAGCAGTCCGGGACAGATTGGAAACACCATATATTTT
CASSPGQIGNTIYF
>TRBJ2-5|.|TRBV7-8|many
TGTGCCAGCAGCCCCTGGACACTCCAAGAGACCCAGTACTTC
CASSPWTLQETQYF
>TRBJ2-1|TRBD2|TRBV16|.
TGTGCCAGCAGCCATCCCCTAGCGGGGGGGCACAATGAGCAGTTCTTC
CASSHPLAGGHNEQFF
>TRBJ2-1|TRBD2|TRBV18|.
TGTGCCAGCTCACCAATAGCGGGGGGGCAGGGTGAGCAGTTCTTC
CASSPIAGGQGEQFF
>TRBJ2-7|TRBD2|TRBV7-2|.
TGTGCCAGCCGTGGTAGCGGGGGATACGAGCAGTACTTC
CASRGSGGYEQYF